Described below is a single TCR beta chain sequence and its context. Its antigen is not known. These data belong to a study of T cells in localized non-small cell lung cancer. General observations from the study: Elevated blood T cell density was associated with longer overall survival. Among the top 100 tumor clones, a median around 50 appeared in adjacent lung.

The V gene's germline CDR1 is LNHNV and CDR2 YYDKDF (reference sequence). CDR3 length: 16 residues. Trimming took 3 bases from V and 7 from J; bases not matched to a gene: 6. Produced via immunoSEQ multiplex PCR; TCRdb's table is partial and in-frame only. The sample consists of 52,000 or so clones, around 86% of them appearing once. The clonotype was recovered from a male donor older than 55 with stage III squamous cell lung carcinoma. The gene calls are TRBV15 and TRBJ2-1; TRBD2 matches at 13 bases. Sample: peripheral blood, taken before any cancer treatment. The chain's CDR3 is CATSRSGLAGRNEQFF. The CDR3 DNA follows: TGTGCCACCAGCAGGTCGGGACTAGCGGGGCGAAATGAGCAGTTCTTC.